The 27 T cell receptor beta chains listed next were all sequenced from one sample in a study of cytomegalovirus exposure and HLA in healthy donors. PCR involved 60 Vbeta and 13 Jbeta primers. Using immunoSEQ multiplex PCR, the repertoire was profiled, and TCRdb retains in-frame clones only, with some absent. The sample yields roughly 170,000 clones, 84% seen once. Input material: PBMCs. These receptors all stem from a girl between 10 and 17 years old in good health and CMV-seropositive.

This clone is a singleton in its sample. The rearrangement joins TRBV6-1 to TRBJ1-1; no definite D call. Germline V lookup: CDR1 MNHNS, CDR2 SASEGT. The CDR3 length is 13 residues. The V end was cut by 5 bases, the J end by 4 bases, with 11 bases between. The CDR3 region has the DNA TGTGCCAGCAGTTTGGGTTCGGGCACTGAAGCTTTCTTT. Protein: CASSLGSGTEAFF.

The chain has TRBV21-1 and TRBJ2-4; TRBD1, the table's D call, was not compared with the DNA. TRBV21-1 is a listed pseudogene. There are 12 residues in the CDR3. The DNA of the CDR3 is TGTGCCAGCAGCAAAGGGCATAACATTCAGTACTTC. It yields the protein CASSKGHNIQYF.

Concerning this clone: Other nucleotide sequences from this sample produce the same CDR3. The gene calls are TRBV27 and TRBJ1-2; maybe TRBD1 (5 bases). V was cut by 2 bases and J by 2 bases, with 6 bases left in between. The length of the CDR3 is 13 residues. Germline V gene lookup returns CDR1 MNHEY and CDR2 SMNVEV (reference sequence). The DNA for the CDR3 is TGTGCCAGCAGTTTACGGGGGAACTATGGCTACACCTTC. Its protein product is CASSLRGNYGYTF.

This clone was counted between two and nine times. This chain connects TRBV6-1 to TRBJ1-2; the match to TRBD1 covers 8 bases. The CDR3 is 15 residues long. Germline V gene data show CDR1 as MNHNS and CDR2 as SASEGT. With 9 bases clipped from V and 4 bases from J, the junction kept 13 bases outside the gene matches. CDR3 DNA sequence: TGTGCCAGTAACCGCGAAAAAACAGGGGGCTATGGCTACACCTTC. Protein sequence: CASNREKTGGYGYTF.

This chain uses TRBV4-1 with TRBJ1-1; D call uncertain. This CDR3 has 18 amino acids. Trimming took 1 base from V and 6 from J, leaving 24 bases between them. The germline V gene encodes CDR1 MGHRA and CDR2 YSYEKL. The CDR3: CASSQGGIGTSRRAEAFF. The CDR3 nucleotides are TGCGCCAGCAGCCAAGGAGGTATAGGAACAAGCCGGAGGGCTGAAGCTTTCTTT.

The chain joins TRBV11-1 to TRBJ2-3; D remains unclear. CDR1 SGHAT and CDR2 FQDESV come from the germline V gene (reference sequence). V was cut by 1 base and J by 2 bases, with 7 bases left in between. CDR3 length equals 14 residues. The CDR3 nucleotides read TGTGCCAGCAGCTTAGGCTCTACCACAGATACGCAGTATTTT. As protein: CASSLGSTTDTQYF.

This rearrangement joins TRBV19 to TRBJ1-5; perhaps TRBD1 as D (6 bases). Germline values: CDR1 LNHDA, CDR2 SQIVND (reference sequence). CDR3 size: 14 residues. Trimming removed 5 bases from V and 2 bases from J, with 10 bases in between. The CDR3 DNA is TGTGCCAGTAGTTCATCAGGGGGCAATCAGCCCCAGCATTTT. Its translation: CASSSSGGNQPQHF.

The V and J genes are TRBV5-1 and TRBJ1-2; the D is unclear. Trimming left V 1 base short and J 7 bases short, with 8 bases between. CDR1 is SGHRS and CDR2 is YFSETQ in the germline V gene. The CDR3 runs to 12 residues. The CDR3 sequence is CASSLNSFGYTF. In DNA form, the CDR3 reads TGCGCCAGCAGCTTGAACAGTTTTGGCTACACCTTC.

V usage is TRBV9 and J usage is TRBJ1-6; no reliable D call. Per germline, CDR1 SGDLS and CDR2 YYNGEE. Between the trimmed V and J ends, which lost 4 bases and 6 bases, there was a span of 5 bases. The CDR3 consists of 12 residues. DNA of the CDR3: TGTGCCAGCAGCAACAGTAATTCACCCCTCCACTTT. Translated: CASSNSNSPLHF. Drawing the rest from reference TRBV9 and TRBJ1-6, the complete variable domain is DSGVTQTPKHLITATGQRVTLRCSPRSGDLSVYWYQQSLDQGLQFLIQYYNGEERAKGNILERFSAQQFPDLHSELNLSSLELGDSALYFCASSNSNSPLHFGNGTRLTVT.

This sequence joins TRBV27 and TRBJ1-5; a possible D gene is TRBD1 (5 bases). V dropped 2 bases and J dropped 3 bases, with 14 bases sitting between them. CDR3 length: 16 residues. CDR1 is MNHEY and CDR2 is SMNVEV in the germline V gene (reference sequence). The CDR3 region has the DNA TGTGCCAGCAGTTTAAGTGGGCTAGGGGTCAATCAGCCCCAGCATTTT. It encodes CASSLSGLGVNQPQHF.

This chain uses TRBV5-6 with TRBJ2-5; 9 nucleotides align to TRBD1. The J call may be in error: the DNA end matches TRBJ2-7 better. The CDR3 covers 15 residues. Germline V gene data show CDR1 as SGHDT and CDR2 as YYEEEE. CDR3: CASSLTPGTGIEQYF. The CDR3 coding sequence is TGTGCCAGCAGCTTGACCCCCGGGACAGGGATCGAGCAGTACTTC.

The gene calls are TRBV19 and TRBJ2-5; the match to TRBD1 covers 7 bases. The germline V gene has CDR1 LNHDA and CDR2 SQIVND (reference sequence). This CDR3 region has 17 residues. The junction had 18 bases not matched to a gene; V was cut back by 10 bases and J by 1 base. The CDR3 spells CATRDSPAKAVQETQYF. CDR3 in DNA: TGTGCCACCAGGGACAGTCCTGCTAAGGCCGTCCAAGAGACCCAGTACTTC.

This rearrangement joins TRBV5-6 to TRBJ2-7; 7 bases align to TRBD1. The trim removed 3 bases at V and 4 bases at J, leaving 22 bases unmatched. Germline V lookup: CDR1 SGHDT, CDR2 YYEEEE. The CDR3 runs to 19 residues. The CDR3 reads CASSSNIYLTGTELYEQYF. The CDR3 DNA is TGTGCCAGCAGCTCAAACATATACCTCACCGGGACAGAGCTTTACGAGCAGTACTTC.

This chain links TRBV6-1 with TRBJ2-7; 8 bases fit TRBD2. The CDR3 is made up of 14 amino acids. J gave up 4 bases and V 7 bases, and 9 bases lay outside the gene matches. Germline assignment: CDR1 MNHNS and CDR2 SASEGT. The CDR3 nucleotides read TGTGCCAGCAATCCCGGGACTAGTCTTTACGAGCAGTACTTC. Protein sequence: CASNPGTSLYEQYF.

There are a few counts of this clone. The chain combines TRBV5-1 with TRBJ1-2, with a possible D match to TRBD1 (6 bases). The CDR3 sequence is 15 residues long. V lost 4 bases, J lost 5 bases, and 18 bases lay in between. Germline CDR1 SGHRS, CDR2 YFSETQ. The CDR3 sequence is CASSVLSGGAYGYTF. The CDR3, as DNA: TGCGCCAGCAGCGTCCTTTCGGGGGGGGCGTATGGCTACACCTTC. The complete variable domain, with remaining parts taken from reference TRBV5-1 and TRBJ1-2, reads KAGVTQTPRYLIKTRGQQVTLSCSPISGHRSVSWYQQTPGQGLQFLFEYFSETQRNKGNFPGRFSGRQFSNSRSEMNVSTLELGDSALYLCASSVLSGGAYGYTFGSGTRLTVV.

The rearrangement links TRBV4-1 to TRBJ2-2; D perhaps matches TRBD1 (5 bases). Germline V lookup: CDR1 MGHRA, CDR2 YSYEKL. The germline V and J ends were trimmed by 3 bases and 1 base, with 12 bases remaining between them. The CDR3 is made up of 16 amino acids. This CDR3 reads CASSQGPGLNTGELFF. DNA for the CDR3: TGCGCCAGCAGCCAGGGGCCAGGCTTGAACACCGGGGAGCTGTTTTTT.

This clone has more than one count but fewer than ten. The chain combines TRBV11-2 with TRBJ2-7, with 7 bases identical to TRBD1. CDR3 length: 13 residues. Germline V gene data show CDR1 as SGHAT and CDR2 as FQNNGV. Trimming removed 1 base from V and 10 bases from J; junction bases left unmatched: 7. CDR3 nucleotides: TGTGCCAGCAGCTTAGGAGGGGGCTCTGGACAGTACTTC. It is translated as CASSLGGGSGQYF.

Notes on this clone: Mismatch with germline at one junction end may stem from a read error. The chain has TRBV5-1 and TRBJ1-3, with 7 bases aligning to TRBD1. Germline V lookup: CDR1 SGHRS, CDR2 YFSETQ. There are 13 residues in the CDR3. The CDR3 sequence is CASGDSGGSTIYF. The CDR3 bases are TGCGCCAGCGGGGACAGCGGTGGAAGCACCATATATTTT. The whole variable domain, filled in from reference TRBV5-1 and TRBJ1-3, reads KAGVTQTPRYLIKTRGQQVTLSCSPISGHRSVSWYQQTPGQGLQFLFEYFSETQRNKGNFPGRFSGRQFSNSRSEMNVSTLELGDSALYLCASGDSGGSTIYFGEGSWLTVV.

The V and J genes are TRBV30 and TRBJ1-4; 8 bases match TRBD1. The CDR3 runs 14 residues. The germline V gene has CDR1 GTSNPN and CDR2 SVGIG (reference sequence). The V gene end was trimmed by 5 bases and the J gene end by 10 bases; junction bases not matched to a gene: 12. CDR3 DNA: TGTGCCTGGGGTGGACAGGGACTAGGAGGAAAACTGTTTTTT. Encoded protein: CAWGGQGLGGKLFF.

V gene TRBV27 combines with J gene TRBJ2-3; 9 bases line up with TRBD2. V gave up 2 bases and J gave up 2 bases; unmatched junction bases: 2. Germline V gene sequence: CDR1 MNHEY, CDR2 SMNVEV (reference sequence). This CDR3 comprises 15 residues. The DNA for the CDR3 is TGTGCCAGCAGTTTAGCGGGGGGGTACACAGATACGCAGTATTTT. Residues: CASSLAGGYTDTQYF.

This rearrangement joins TRBV5-6 to TRBJ2-3, with D tentatively TRBD2 (5 bases). The CDR3 consists of 15 residues. Trimming left V 1 base short and J 5 bases short, with 14 bases between. The V gene's germline CDR1 is SGHDT and CDR2 YYEEEE. CDR3 sequence reads: CASSLPRGSRDTQYF. CDR3 DNA sequence: TGTGCCAGCAGCTTGCCCCGCGGGTCGCGAGATACGCAGTATTTT.

V gene TRBV28 combines with J gene TRBJ1-1; tentative D call: TRBD1 (5 bases). From germline, CDR1 is MDHEN and CDR2 SYDVKM. CDR3 size: 15 residues. Trimming removed 5 bases at V and 0 bases at J, with 13 bases between. CDR3 sequence: CASSLRQRLNTEAFF. The DNA of the CDR3 is TGTGCCAGCAGTCTAAGACAGAGATTGAACACTGAAGCTTTCTTT.

The V call is TRBV19, the J call TRBJ1-2; 7 nucleotides line up with TRBD1. Germline CDR1 reads LNHDA; CDR2 reads SQIVND (reference sequence). The CDR3 runs 13 residues. V shed 6 bases, J shed 4 bases, and the junction held 5 bases outside the gene matches. DNA of the CDR3: TGTGCCAGTAGCACAGGGGCGACCTATGGCTACACCTTC. The encoded protein is CASSTGATYGYTF.

The chain joins TRBV4-1 to TRBJ1-2, with 7 bases fitting TRBD1. Germline V gene sequence: CDR1 MGHRA, CDR2 YSYEKL. Unmatched junction bases numbered 3, after V lost 1 base and J lost 7 bases. The CDR3 has 13 amino acids. The CDR3 DNA follows: TGCGCCAGCAGCCAAGGACAGGGCTTTGGCTACACCTTC. This sequence encodes CASSQGQGFGYTF.

In nucleotides, the CDR3 is TGTGCCAGCTCACCAGCGACTCATACTAAAAGCACAGATACGCAGTATTTT. Residues: CASSPATHTKSTDTQYF. This chain links TRBV18 with TRBJ2-3; D is ambiguous. The CDR3 is made up of 17 amino acids. Trimming removed 2 bases at V and 0 bases at J, with 15 bases between. The germline gives CDR1 KGHSH, CDR2 LQKENI.

The chain carries TRBV5-1 and TRBJ1-3; 10 bases are a match to TRBD1. The trim removed 2 bases at V and 0 bases at J, leaving 5 bases unmatched. Germline CDR1 reads SGHRS; CDR2 reads YFSETQ. The CDR3 runs 17 residues. This chain's CDR3 is CASSLRTGGSSGNTIYF. CDR3 DNA sequence: TGCGCCAGCAGCTTAAGGACAGGGGGTTCCTCTGGAAACACCATATATTTT.

The chain is built from TRBV6-5 and TRBJ1-2, with a weak D call TRBD1 (6 bases). Germline V gives CDR1 MNHEY, CDR2 SVGAGI. V lost 6 bases to trimming and J lost 8 bases, with 19 bases between them. This CDR3 has 14 amino acids. CDR3 DNA: TGTGCCAGCAGGAATTACAGGGAAGCGTCGGGCTACACCTTC. Translated, it gives CASRNYREASGYTF.